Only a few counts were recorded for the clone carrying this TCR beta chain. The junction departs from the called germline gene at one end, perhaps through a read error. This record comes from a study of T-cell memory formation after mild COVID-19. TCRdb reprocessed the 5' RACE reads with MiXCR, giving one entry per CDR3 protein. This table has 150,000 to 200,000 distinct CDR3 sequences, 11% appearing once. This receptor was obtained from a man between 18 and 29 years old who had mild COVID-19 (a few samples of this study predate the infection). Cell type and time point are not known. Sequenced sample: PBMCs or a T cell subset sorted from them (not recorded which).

The CDR3 coding sequence is TGCGCCAGCAGCCAAGGAGGTGCGGGGGGCACATATACGCAGTATTTT. This gives the protein CASSQGGAGGTYTQYF. The chain is built from TRBV4-3 and TRBJ2-3; TRBD2 aligns across 8 bases. The CDR3 spans 16 residues. The V gene's germline CDR1 is LGHNA and CDR2 YSLEER.